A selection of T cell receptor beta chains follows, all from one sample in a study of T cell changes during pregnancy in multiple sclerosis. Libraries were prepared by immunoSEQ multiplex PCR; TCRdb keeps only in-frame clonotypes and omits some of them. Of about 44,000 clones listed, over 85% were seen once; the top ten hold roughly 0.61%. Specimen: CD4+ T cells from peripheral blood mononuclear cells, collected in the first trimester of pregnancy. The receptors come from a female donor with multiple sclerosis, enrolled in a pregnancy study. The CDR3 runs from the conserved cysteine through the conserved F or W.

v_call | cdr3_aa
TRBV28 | CASSLGLGAFF
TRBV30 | CAWAKVGVARSVQFF
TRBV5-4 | CASSAEAPTDTQYF
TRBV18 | CASSPRDTRGSTQYF
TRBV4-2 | CASSQPLGGGYTF
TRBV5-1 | CASSSHRDRVVDTGELFF
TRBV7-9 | CASSLTGDTEAFF
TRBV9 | CASSEGLAGGRALETQYF
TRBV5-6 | CASSLKGQGEKLFF
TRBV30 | CAWSVSDGYTF
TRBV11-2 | CASSSQGTGGYEQYF
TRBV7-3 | CASSFTVQGGNTEAFF
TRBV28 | CASSLRTGGLFSYEQYF
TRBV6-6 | CASSYDAGTGTDTQYF
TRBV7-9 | CASSPPHPGGQYF
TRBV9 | CASAAGGTGVVDTQYF